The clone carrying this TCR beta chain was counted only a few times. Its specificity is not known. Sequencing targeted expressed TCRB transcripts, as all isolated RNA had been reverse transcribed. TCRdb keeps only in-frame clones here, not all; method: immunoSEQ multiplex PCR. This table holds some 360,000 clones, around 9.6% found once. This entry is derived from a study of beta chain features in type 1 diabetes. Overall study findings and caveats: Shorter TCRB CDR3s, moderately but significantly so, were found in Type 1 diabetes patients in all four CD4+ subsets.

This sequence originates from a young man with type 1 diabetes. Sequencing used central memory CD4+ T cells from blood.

The CDR3 reads CAISAPGDGGELFF. CDR3 nucleotides: TGTGCCATCAGTGCCCCGGGAGATGGCGGGGAGCTGTTTTTT. This rearrangement joins TRBV10-3 to TRBJ2-2; weak D call: TRBD2 (6 bases). The V gene's germline CDR1 is ENHRY and CDR2 SYGVKD. The CDR3 loop spans 14 amino acids. The germline V and J ends were trimmed by 4 bases and 7 bases, with 13 bases remaining between them.